The source of this T cell receptor (beta chain) is a study of regulatory T cells in long-lasting Graves disease. As for the study in general: Patients met the persistent Graves' disease definition after over 5 years of antithyroid drugs with positive TSH receptor antibodies.

CDR3 regions were amplified by Arm-PCR using iRepertoire HTBI primers to build TCR beta libraries. In the authors' workflow: Overall, samples carried approximately 60 TRBV and around 13 TRBJ segments. TCRdb analysed the multiplex PCR reads with MiXCR anew, one entry per CDR3 protein. These V and J calls rely on TCRdb rather than the paper's analysis. The repertoire holds hundreds of thousands of distinct CDR3 sequences, with about 22% as singletons. Concerning this clonotype itself: The antigen remains unidentified. Relative to the germline gene, one junction end is altered; a read error may explain this.

The CDR3 runs 16 residues. Germline CDR1 and CDR2: LNHDA and SQIVND (reference sequence). Time point of the sample: persistent/refractory GD, antithyroid drugs over 5 years with positive TRAb. PBMCs were the source of the RNA used for TCR sequencing. Notes on the study in general: Favoring TRBV28, TRBJ1-2 and TRBJ2-5 was a feature seen in persistent disease. Accuracy might have suffered from few samples.

J is TRBJ1-1 and V is TRBV19; tentatively, D is TRBD1 (5 bases). Sequenced material: peripheral blood mononuclear cells (PBMCs), taken when the disease was refractory, from a patient treated with antithyroid drugs. This receptor was identified in a female donor with Graves disease. Here the CDR3 DNA reads TGTGCCAGTGGTATAGACCCCAATCGGGGGAGTACTGAAGCTTTCTTT. It specifies CASGIDPNRGSTEAFF.